This record covers a single T cell receptor beta chain. The CDR3 extends over 12 amino acids. V was cut by 7 bases and J by 7 bases, with 13 bases left in between. As handled by the study authors: Estimates of nucleated cell counts were drawn from the amplification of reference gene primers. Using immunoSEQ multiplex PCR, the repertoire was profiled, and TCRdb retains in-frame clones only, with some absent. V and J calls and clone size are as listed in that table; D and trimming were resolved from the DNA. The sample comprises about 240,000 clones, around 85% of which are singletons, and roughly a tenth rests with the top ten. The sample belongs to a study of blood T cell repertoires in COVID-19. For the study at large: The United States, Italy and Spain provided the acute and convalescent COVID-19 samples.

The rearrangement joins TRBV12-3 or TRBV12-4 to TRBJ2-5, with D tentatively TRBD2 (6 bases). The source of this sequence is a woman aged 80 or older with acute or convalescent COVID-19. The sample taken for sequencing was peripheral blood. CDR3 sequence reads: CASTFLGGTQYF. As DNA, the CDR3 is TGTGCCAGCACCTTTCTGGGGGGGACCCAGTACTTC.